Presented here are 18 T cell receptor beta chains from one specimen sequenced in a study of blood T cell repertoires in COVID-19. The table came from immunoSEQ multiplex PCR; TCRdb's copy has only in-frame clones and leaves some out. This sample has some 190,000 clones; more than 75% occur once, and the top ten carry less than 20%. The specimen was PBMCs or T cells enriched from blood (not recorded which). The receptors stem from a woman in her fifties or sixties with acute COVID-19.

V gene TRBV19 combines with J gene TRBJ2-5; 9 positions agree with TRBD2. The germline V gene has CDR1 LNHDA and CDR2 SQIVND (reference sequence). J lost 1 base, V lost 5 bases, and 8 bases had no gene match. The CDR3 extends over 16 amino acids. The CDR3 spells CASSSLAGPSQETQYF. CDR3 coding DNA: TGTGCCAGTAGTTCCCTAGCGGGGCCTTCCCAAGAGACCCAGTACTTC.

CDR3 nucleotide sequence: TGTGCCAGCAGCATGACAGGGGGCGAGCAGTACGTC. It specifies CASSMTGGEQYV. The genes are TRBV2 and TRBJ2-7; 9 nucleotides line up with TRBD1. Germline lookup yields CDR1 SNHLY and CDR2 FYNNEI. The CDR3 has 12 residues. J was trimmed by 6 bases and V by 6 bases; bases with no gene match: 3.

The genes are TRBV5-1 and TRBJ1-2, with 9 bases fitting TRBD1. The germline CDR1 and CDR2 sequences are SGHRS and YFSETQ. J was trimmed by 7 bases and V by 0 bases; bases with no gene match: 1. The CDR3 extends over 13 amino acids. The CDR3, as DNA: TGCGCCAGCAGCTTGGACAGGGGGCTTGGCTACACCTTC. It specifies CASSLDRGLGYTF.

The chain's CDR3 is CASSLGQRVSGANVLTF. DNA for the CDR3: TGTGCCAGCAGCTTAGGACAGCGCGTCTCTGGGGCCAACGTCCTGACTTTC. V gene TRBV7-2 combines with J gene TRBJ2-6; possible D gene TRBD1, 5 bases. The CDR3 contains 17 residues. From germline, CDR1 is SGHTA and CDR2 FQGNSA. V was clipped by 1 base and J by 0 bases, with 10 bases between them. The whole variable domain, remainder taken from reference TRBV7-2 and TRBJ2-6, is GAGVSQSPSNKVTEKGKDVELRCDPISGHTALYWYRQSLGQGLEFLIYFQGNSAPDKSGLPSDRFSAERTGGSVSTLTIQRTQQEDSAVYLCASSLGQRVSGANVLTFGAGSRLTVL.

This clone was counted a few times. The gene calls are TRBV28 and TRBJ2-2, with 7 bases fitting TRBD1. Germline assignment: CDR1 MDHEN and CDR2 SYDVKM. The CDR3 length is 16 residues. The J segment lost 1 base and the V segment lost 2 bases, leaving 4 bases of the junction unmatched. CDR3 bases: TGTGCCAGCAGTTTAGTGACAGGGTTGAACACCGGGGAGCTGTTTTTT. Its protein product is CASSLVTGLNTGELFF.

This chain uses TRBV5-1 with TRBJ2-1; 8 bases line up with TRBD2. Losses at the gene ends were 4 bases for V and 7 bases for J; bases not matched to a gene: 10. The CDR3 runs to 15 residues. Per germline, CDR1 SGHRS and CDR2 YFSETQ. CDR3 sequence: CASSVRRGAFNEQFF. The CDR3 nucleotides are TGCGCCAGCAGCGTTCGGCGGGGGGCCTTTAATGAGCAGTTCTTC. Together with reference TRBV5-1 and TRBJ2-1, the CDR3 gives the full variable domain: KAGVTQTPRYLIKTRGQQVTLSCSPISGHRSVSWYQQTPGQGLQFLFEYFSETQRNKGNFPGRFSGRQFSNSRSEMNVSTLELGDSALYLCASSVRRGAFNEQFFGPGTRLTVL.

The chain's CDR3 is CASSAQTGEGYGYTF. CDR3 nucleotide sequence: TGTGCCAGCAGCGCCCAGACAGGGGAGGGCTATGGCTACACCTTC. The rearrangement uses TRBV9 and TRBJ1-2, with 8 bases aligning to TRBD1. V lost 3 bases, J lost 4 bases, and 8 bases stayed unmatched. CDR3 length: 15 residues. Germline assignment: CDR1 SGDLS and CDR2 YYNGEE.

The chain couples TRBV4-1 to TRBJ1-3; the D gene is possibly TRBD1 (5 bases). CDR1 is MGHRA, CDR2 YSYEKL, per germline. With 1 base removed from V and 0 bases from J, the gap between germline ends came to 10 bases. CDR3 length equals 16 residues. The CDR3 loop is CASSQGDFSSGNTIYF. DNA of the CDR3: TGCGCCAGCAGCCAAGGGGACTTCAGCTCTGGAAACACCATATATTTT.

The chain links TRBV6-5 to TRBJ1-3; TRBD1 matches at 8 bases. The length of the CDR3 is 15 residues. Per germline, CDR1 MNHEY and CDR2 SVGAGI. V shed 6 bases, J shed 0 bases, and the junction held 4 bases outside the gene matches. The CDR3 sequence is CASSRTGGSGNTIYF. CDR3 nucleotides: TGTGCCAGCAGCCGAACAGGGGGCTCTGGAAACACCATATATTTT.

This clone has only a few counts. The rearrangement joins TRBV5-5 to TRBJ1-4; D call uncertain. V was shortened by 0 bases and J by 8 bases, with 14 bases between the two germline ends. This CDR3 has 15 amino acids. The germline gives CDR1 SGHKS, CDR2 YYEKEE (reference sequence). The chain's CDR3 is CASSLALEKEEKLFF. For the CDR3, the DNA is TGTGCCAGCAGCTTGGCCCTAGAGAAGGAGGAAAAACTGTTTTTT.

The chain couples TRBV27 to TRBJ1-2, with 8 nucleotides matching TRBD1. The germline gives CDR1 MNHEY, CDR2 SMNVEV (reference sequence). This CDR3 has 14 amino acids. Unmatched junction bases numbered 6, after V lost 4 bases and J lost 5 bases. This CDR3 is CASSSPGQEYGYTF. Written as DNA, the CDR3 is TGTGCCAGCAGTTCACCGGGACAGGAATATGGCTACACCTTC.

The rearrangement uses TRBV18 and TRBJ1-3; D unresolved. With 2 bases removed from V and 13 bases from J, the gap between germline ends came to 12 bases. This CDR3 contains 12 residues. Germline values: CDR1 KGHSH, CDR2 LQKENI. Here the CDR3 DNA reads TGTGCCAGCTCACCAACCCCCCGAGAGATATATTTT. Its translation: CASSPTPREIYF.

The chain is built from TRBV7-2 and TRBJ2-4, with D maybe TRBD1 (6 bases). The CDR3 covers 13 residues. Between the trimmed V and J ends, which lost 4 bases and 4 bases, there was a span of 8 bases. Per the germline V gene, CDR1 is SGHTA and CDR2 is FQGNSA. This chain's CDR3 is CASSSGQKNIQYF. Here the CDR3 DNA reads TGTGCCAGCAGCTCAGGACAGAAAAACATTCAGTACTTC.

A single count supports this clone. This chain joins TRBV12-3 or TRBV12-4 and TRBJ1-6; D remains unclear. Deletions cut 2 bases from V and 10 bases from J, with 9 bases between. The CDR3 contains 13 residues. The CDR3, as DNA: TGTGCCAGCAGTTTAATGGGAGAGTCACCCCTCCACTTT. It yields the protein CASSLMGESPLHF.

CDR3 nucleotides: TGTGCCAGTAGTATATACGGCAGGGGAAGTGCGAACACTGAAGCTTTCTTT. This gives the protein CASSIYGRGSANTEAFF. This chain joins TRBV19 and TRBJ1-1; D is perhaps TRBD1 (6 bases). The CDR3 extends over 17 amino acids. The V gene's germline CDR1 is LNHDA and CDR2 SQIVND (reference sequence). The ends were cut back, 2 bases at V and 1 base at J, with 17 bases in the middle.

This chain joins TRBV24-1 and TRBJ2-3, with D possibly TRBD2 on 6 matching bases. Trimming cost V 4 bases and J 6 bases, with 19 bases left between them. CDR3 length: 16 amino acids. Germline lookup yields CDR1 KGHDR and CDR2 SFDVKD. CDR3 in DNA: TGTGCCACCAGTGACCAGGGACTGGGAAGGATCGATACGCAGTATTTT. Encoded protein: CATSDQGLGRIDTQYF.

The chain uses TRBV24-1 and TRBJ2-6, with 10 bases identical to TRBD1. The V gene end was trimmed by 6 bases and the J gene end by 2 bases; junction bases not matched to a gene: 6. CDR3 length equals 17 residues. CDR1 KGHDR and CDR2 SFDVKD come from the germline V gene. CDR3 in amino acids: CATSKDRGTAGANVLTF. CDR3 DNA: TGTGCCACCAGTAAGGACAGGGGGACTGCTGGGGCCAACGTCCTGACTTTC.

The chain employs TRBV30 and TRBJ1-2; 7 positions match TRBD1. This CDR3 region has 13 residues. The J segment lost 4 bases and the V segment lost 0 bases, leaving 2 bases of the junction unmatched. Germline CDR1 is GTSNPN and CDR2 is SVGIG (reference sequence). This CDR3 is CAWSVQGTYGYTF. CDR3 DNA: TGTGCCTGGAGTGTACAGGGGACCTATGGCTACACCTTC.